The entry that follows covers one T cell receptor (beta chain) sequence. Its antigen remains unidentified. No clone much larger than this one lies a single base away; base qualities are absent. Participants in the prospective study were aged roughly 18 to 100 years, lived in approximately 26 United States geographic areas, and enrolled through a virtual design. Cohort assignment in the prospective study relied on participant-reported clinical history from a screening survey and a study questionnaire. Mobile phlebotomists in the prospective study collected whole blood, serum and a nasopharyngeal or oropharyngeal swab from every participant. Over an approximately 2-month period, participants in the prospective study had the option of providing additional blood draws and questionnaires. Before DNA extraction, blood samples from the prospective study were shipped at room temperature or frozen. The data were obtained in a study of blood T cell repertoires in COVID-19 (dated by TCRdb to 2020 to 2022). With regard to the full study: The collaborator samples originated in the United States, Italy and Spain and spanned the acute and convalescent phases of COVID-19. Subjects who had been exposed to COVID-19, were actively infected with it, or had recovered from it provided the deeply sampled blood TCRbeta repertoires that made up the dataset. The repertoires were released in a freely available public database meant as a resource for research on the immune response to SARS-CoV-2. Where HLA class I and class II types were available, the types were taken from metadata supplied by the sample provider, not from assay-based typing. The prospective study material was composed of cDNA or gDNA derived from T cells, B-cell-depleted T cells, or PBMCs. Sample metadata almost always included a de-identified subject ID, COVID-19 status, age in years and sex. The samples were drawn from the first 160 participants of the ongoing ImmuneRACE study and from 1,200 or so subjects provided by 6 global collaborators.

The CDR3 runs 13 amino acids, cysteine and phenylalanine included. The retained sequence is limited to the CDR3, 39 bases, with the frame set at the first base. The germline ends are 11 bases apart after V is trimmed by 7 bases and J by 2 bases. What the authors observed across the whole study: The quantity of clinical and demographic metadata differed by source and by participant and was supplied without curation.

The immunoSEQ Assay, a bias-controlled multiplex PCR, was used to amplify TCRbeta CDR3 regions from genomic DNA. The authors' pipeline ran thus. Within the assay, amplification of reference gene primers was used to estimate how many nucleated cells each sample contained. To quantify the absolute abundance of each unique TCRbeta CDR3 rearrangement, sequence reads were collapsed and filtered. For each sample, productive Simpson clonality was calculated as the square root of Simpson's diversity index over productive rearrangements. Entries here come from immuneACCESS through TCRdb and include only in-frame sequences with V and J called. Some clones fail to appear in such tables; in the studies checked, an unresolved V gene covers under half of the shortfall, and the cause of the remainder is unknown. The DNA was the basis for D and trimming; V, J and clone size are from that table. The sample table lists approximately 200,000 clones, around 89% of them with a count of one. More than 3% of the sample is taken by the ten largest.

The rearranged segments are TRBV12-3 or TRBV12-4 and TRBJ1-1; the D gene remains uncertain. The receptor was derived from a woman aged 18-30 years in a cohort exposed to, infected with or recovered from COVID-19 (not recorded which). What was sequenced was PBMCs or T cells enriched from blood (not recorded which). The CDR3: CASTQAPNTEAFF. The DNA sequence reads TGTGCCAGCACTCAGGCCCCTAACACTGAAGCTTTCTTT.